This TCR beta chain was identified in a study of blood T cell repertoires in COVID-19. Study-level background: COVID-19 samples from acute and convalescent phases originated in the United States, Italy and Spain.

Method: immunoSEQ multiplex PCR; TCRdb's copy keeps in-frame clones and lacks some. Among 140,000 to 150,000 clones, approximately 85% were seen once, and the ten largest hold approximately 8%. Losses at the gene ends were 1 base for V and 4 bases for J; bases not matched to a gene: 11. The CDR3 is made up of 17 amino acids. The germline V gene has CDR1 SGHTA and CDR2 FQGNSA. Sequencing was performed on peripheral blood. The chain employs TRBV7-2 and TRBJ2-3; 7 nucleotides line up with TRBD1. This receptor was identified in a woman in her sixties or seventies with COVID-19, enrolled during active disease. Here the CDR3 reads CASSLGLTGFHADTQYF. For the CDR3, the DNA is TGTGCCAGCAGCTTAGGGTTGACAGGGTTCCATGCAGATACGCAGTATTTT.